Reported below is one T cell receptor beta chain. The specificity of this receptor is unknown. The input lacks base qualities; no much larger clone sits a single base away. Its CDR3 holds 18 amino acids, cysteine through phenylalanine. The only DNA kept is the CDR3, 54 bases in frame from the first base. CDR1 and CDR2 (SQVTM, ANQGSEA) derive from the germline V gene. Clipping removes 3 bases from V and 5 bases from J, with 20 as the unmatched junction base count. This entry belongs to a study of shared clonotypes between healthy human individuals (dated by TCRdb to the early 2020s). About the study as a whole: The cohort comprised two women and a few men aged 18 to 49 years. Blood TCR repertoires of several healthy adults were deeply sequenced to estimate repertoire size and the extent of clonotype sharing between individuals. Per donor, three plates each were used for CD4 naive and CD4 memory, two for CD8 naive, and one for CD8 memory. Libraries were prepared and TCR repertoires were sequenced by different laboratories using diverse techniques, in order to increase sequencing depth and limit assay-specific biases. Per donor, leukapheresis produced somewhere between about 0.8 and 9 billion PBMCs. Overall study outcomes, separate from this receptor: Sampling was restricted to blood, and TCR repertoires in tissue are likely to differ from TCR repertoires in blood. Because the study included only a small number of donors, the genetic and exposure-history diversity represented was limited. Compared with non-shared clonotypes, the clonotypes found in all four sorted-subset donors had higher generation probabilities. Rarefaction of sorted-subset datasets indicated incomplete sequencing despite the large sequencing depth. Pairwise subsampling led to the expectation that sequencing depth would affect the degree of clonotype sharing among donors. Larger estimated clonotype richness was generally found for naive subsets than for memory subsets. Around 5.4% of naive CD4, 3% to 3.5% of naive CD8, roughly 2.4% of memory CD4, and about 0.4% of memory CD8 clonotypes were shared across a few donors.

Using the deep immunoSEQ assay, multiplex PCR amplified TCR CDR3 regions from genomic DNA. Genomic DNA extracted from each cell subset was distributed evenly over all wells of several immunoSEQ 96-well plates, and each plate served as one replicate. For sorted subsets, each replicate PCR was loaded with about 0.2 ug genomic DNA, equivalent to about 33,000 T cell genomes. The purified libraries were quantified using a Qubit 3.0 fluorometer, sized with a Bioanalyzer 2100, and then quantified again using the KAPA Library Quantification kit. A separate single-read 150-cycle Illumina NextSeq 550 flow cell was used to sequence each immunoSEQ 96-well plate. The original pipeline was this. The immunoSEQ output contained only junctional sequences without quality scores, so filtering could not match that applied to full-length reads. Sequences were annotated with PyIR, a Python wrapper for IgBLAST v1.9, and V/J genes and CDR3 were assigned using IMGT germline references. Reads were filtered out if the reads had weak V/J assignments (E-value above 1e-6), no CDR3, stop codons, out-of-frame junctions, or ambiguous translated residues. A V3J clonotype was defined by an identical inferred V gene, J gene, and CDR3 amino acid sequence. To compute the percentage overlap between repertoires, the number of shared unique clonotypes was divided by the size of the smaller repertoire. Richness of each repertoire was evaluated using RTK rarefaction, the Chao1 estimator, and Recon v2.1 estimates of unobserved clonotypes. For all TCRbeta clonotypes obtained by the gDNA method from a handful of donors, generation probabilities were computed with OLGA. TCRdb mirrors the immuneACCESS table, restricted to in-frame sequences. Some clones are absent from its copies; in checked studies, under half trace to an unresolved V gene, and the reason for the others is unknown. The DNA gave D and trimming, while V, J and clone size come from that table. The sample data list 760,000 or so clones, and about 96% of these were observed just once. Less than 0.25% of the sample is in the top ten clones.

For the CD8 naive samples, CD45RO-negative cells were positively selected for CCR7, yielding a CD45RA+CCR7+ population from which TemRA cells were excluded. The donors were healthy, HIV-negative adults who had no recently reported acute infections or vaccinations. All donors were Caucasian adults living in Nashville, Tennessee, USA. Blood was obtained by leukapheresis, after which PBMCs were separated by Ficoll-Histopaque density gradient centrifugation and cryopreserved in liquid nitrogen vapor phase. Analytical flow cytometry was used to check the purity and quantity of each magnetically sorted T cell population. From each sorted fraction, genomic DNA was isolated and quantified by UV absorbance on a Nanodrop 2000c.

The chain is assembled from TRBV29-1 and TRBJ2-5; a stretch of 8 junction bases matches TRBD2. The sample consisted of naive CD8+ T cells sorted from blood. The cell subset or site label on this specimen signifies: CD45RA+CCR7+. This clonotype originated in a man younger than 40 in good health. The nucleotide sequence reads as follows: TGCAGCGTTGATAGGGCTAGCGGGCAAGAGTGGTCCGGGGAGACCCAGTACTTC. Translated, it reads CSVDRASGQEWSGETQYF.